A single sample gave rise to the 5 T cell receptor beta chains below, sequenced in a study of T cells in women clearing cervical HPV infection (dated by TCRdb to between 2017 and 2018). Library construction relied on the immunoSEQ multiplex PCR assay. Here the immuneACCESS table is served through TCRdb, limited to in-frame sequences with V and J called. Missing clones are a known gap in these copies; in checked studies unresolved V genes cover under half, and the rest lacks a known reason. For this sample, the table gives 25,000 to 40,000 clones. The top ten hold roughly 4.2% of the sample. The sample consisted of blood buffy coat. These receptor sequences come from a woman between 18 and 75 years old with a cervical HPV16 infection that either progressed to CIN3+ or cleared (not recorded which).

In regard to this clone: The read terminates 3 residues ahead of where the CDR3 ends, so the germline J gene completes it. The rearrangement joins TRBV29-1 to TRBJ1-1; D not resolved. Germline CDR1 reads SQVTM; CDR2 reads ANQGSEA. The CDR3 is made up of 10 amino acids. CDR3 protein: CSVEEREAFF. The covered CDR3 bases are TGCAGCGTTGAAGAGCGGGAG.

CDR3 residues: CASTPRGRRETQYF. CDR3 DNA, as far as it was read: TGTGCCAGCACGCCCAGGGGGCGAAGAGAGACC. This chain connects TRBV2 to TRBJ2-5; 8 bases agree with TRBD1. The read terminates 3 residues before the CDR3 end, so the remaining end is supplied by the germline J gene. The V gene end was trimmed by 7 bases and the J gene end by 4 bases; junction bases not matched to a gene: 8. CDR1 SNHLY and CDR2 FYNNEI come from the germline V gene. The CDR3 runs 14 residues.

Comment on this clone: Read sequence stops 3 residues before the CDR3 end, and the germline J gene provides the missing end. The chain links TRBV20-1 to TRBJ1-4; perhaps TRBD1 as D (6 bases). Germline lookup yields CDR1 DFQATT and CDR2 SNEGSKA (reference sequence). This CDR3 has 14 amino acids. V gave up 0 bases and J gave up 7 bases, with 12 bases separating them. CDR3 DNA, as far as it was read: TGCAGTGCTAGAGATCCCCAGGGGCTTGAAAAA. It specifies CSARDPQGLEK. The whole CDR3 protein reads CSARDPQGLEKLFF.

On this clone itself: The read ends 3 residues shy of where the CDR3 ends; the end is completed using the germline J gene. The V call is TRBV20-1, the J call TRBJ2-3, with 8 bases lining up with TRBD2. This CDR3 has 16 amino acids. CDR1 and CDR2 from the germline V gene are DFQATT and SNEGSKA (reference sequence). Germline trimming cut 6 bases from V and 8 bases from J; bases unmatched to any gene: 19. The DNA read from the CDR3 is TGCAGTGCCACACTAATAGCGGGGCCCTCGTCGGGTACG. Its protein is CSATLIAGPSSGT. The full CDR3 sequence reads CSATLIAGPSSGTQYF.

CDR3 sequence reads: CASSLGQNYGYTF. CDR3 DNA (partial): TGCGCCAGCAGCCTGGGACAGAACTATGGC. The chain links TRBV5-1 to TRBJ1-2; 7 bases fit TRBD1. Read sequence stops 3 residues before the CDR3 end, and the germline J gene provides the missing end. The germline V gene encodes CDR1 SGHRS and CDR2 YFSETQ. The CDR3 has 13 residues. The J segment lost 2 bases and the V segment lost 4 bases, leaving 2 bases of the junction unmatched. The full variable domain, its missing parts supplied by reference TRBV5-1 and TRBJ1-2, is KAGVTQTPRYLIKTRGQQVTLSCSPISGHRSVSWYQQTPGQGLQFLFEYFSETQRNKGNFPGRFSGRQFSNSRSEMNVSTLELGDSALYLCASSLGQNYGYTFGSGTRLTVV.